The next 21 T cell receptor beta chains were all read from a single sample in a study of CD8+CD57+ T cells in acquired aplastic anemia. TCR beta VDJ and CDR3 were profiled, and genomic DNA was the template. TCRdb reanalysed the reads using MiXCR and keeps one entry per CDR3 protein. The sample has 150,000 to 200,000 distinct CDR3 sequences; roughly 45% are singletons. The sequencing sample was made of sorted CD4+, CD8+, or CD8+CD57+ T cells (not recorded which) from PBMCs. The receptors were gathered from a human donor in good health.

Points on this clonotype: One base away lies a much larger clone, so this may be a sequencing read error. For the CDR3, the DNA is TGCAGTGCCGTCATGGAGGGGGCAACTAATGAAAAACTGTTTTTT. Encoded protein: CSAVMEGATNEKLFF. The V and J genes are TRBV20-1 and TRBJ1-4, with D perhaps matching TRBD1 (6 bases). This CDR3 is 15 amino acids long. Germline loops: CDR1 DFQATT, CDR2 SNEGSKA (reference sequence). Trimming pared 6 bases from V and 0 bases from J, leaving 14 bases between.

This clonotype was seen at least ten times. V gene TRBV7-2 combines with J gene TRBJ1-2; 8 bases line up with TRBD1. This CDR3 is built from 15 residues. The V segment lost 4 bases and the J segment 4 bases; nucleotides outside the gene matches: 8. Germline CDR1 and CDR2: SGHTA and FQGNSA. CDR3 coding DNA: TGTGCCAGCAGCTCCCGGACAGGGATAAGCTATGGCTACACCTTC. This encodes CASSSRTGISYGYTF.

This chain connects TRBV10-3 to TRBJ2-1; 8 bases agree with TRBD1. The CDR3 has 13 residues. CDR1 is ENHRY, CDR2 SYGVKD, per germline. The V and J ends lost 6 bases and 6 bases, in that order; junction bases with no gene match: 4. CDR3 protein: CAISETGGNEQFF. The CDR3 DNA sequence: TGTGCCATCAGCGAAACAGGGGGCAATGAGCAGTTCTTC.

This clonotype was seen repeatedly, ten times or more. V usage is TRBV7-3 and J usage is TRBJ2-6; unclear D gene. The germline V gene has CDR1 SGHTA and CDR2 FQGTGA. The V end lost 1 base, the J end lost 0 bases, and 4 bases lay between the germline ends. This CDR3 is built from 15 residues. The CDR3 spells CASSLMPSGANVLTF. The CDR3 DNA sequence: TGTGCCAGCAGCTTAATGCCCTCTGGGGCCAACGTCCTGACTTTC.

This clonotype came up a few times. J is TRBJ1-2 and V is TRBV24-1; unclear D gene. Trimming pared 6 bases from V and 0 bases from J, leaving 7 bases between. CDR1 and CDR2 (germline): KGHDR, SFDVKD. This CDR3 is built from 13 residues. In DNA, the CDR3 is TGTGCCACCAGTCGGACTCCTAACTATGGCTACACCTTC. Protein sequence: CATSRTPNYGYTF.

This clonotype has a count of ten or more. The gene calls are TRBV19 and TRBJ2-5; possible D gene TRBD1, 6 bases. This CDR3 contains 12 residues. Germline-derived CDR1 and CDR2 are LNHDA and SQIVND (reference sequence). Trimming stripped 9 bases from V and 7 bases from J, with 15 bases between. This chain's CDR3 is CASEQGGGTQYF. The CDR3 nucleotides read TGTGCCAGCGAACAGGGCGGAGGGACCCAGTACTTC.

This clonotype has only a few counts. The J gene is TRBJ1-1, the V gene TRBV4-1; D uncertain. The CDR3 contains 17 residues. Deletions cut 0 bases from V and 0 bases from J, with 14 bases between. In germline, CDR1 is MGHRA, CDR2 YSYEKL. The CDR3: CASSQDVQAPMNTEAFF. CDR3 DNA: TGCGCCAGCAGCCAAGATGTGCAGGCTCCAATGAACACTGAAGCTTTCTTT.

This clonotype showed up many times. J is TRBJ1-5 and V is TRBV5-8; D gene ambiguous. V lost 7 bases and J lost 6, with 5 bases in between. The CDR3 is made up of 10 amino acids. CDR1 and CDR2 from the germline V gene are SGHTS and YDEGEE. DNA for the CDR3: TGTGCCAGCTCCCGTCAGCCCCAGCATTTT. This gives the protein CASSRQPQHF.

This clonotype was detected many times. The rearrangement uses TRBV11-1 and TRBJ2-2; 8 bases match TRBD2. The germline V gene has CDR1 SGHAT and CDR2 FQDESV (reference sequence). J was trimmed by 1 base and V by 1 base; bases with no gene match: 20. The CDR3 length is 22 residues. As DNA, the CDR3 is TGTGCCAGCAGCTTAGGGGCCAGGGCACGACCCGGGACTAGGGGGAACACCGGGGAGCTGTTTTTT. Translated, it gives CASSLGARARPGTRGNTGELFF.

This sequence joins TRBV12-3 or TRBV12-4 and TRBJ2-2; D is undetermined. This CDR3 is 12 amino acids long. Trimming shortened V by 3 bases and J by 7 bases, and 6 bases separated the two germline ends. The CDR3 protein is CASSLRSGELFF. The CDR3, as DNA: TGTGCCAGCAGTTTGAGAAGCGGGGAGCTGTTTTTT.

This clonotype occurred many times. Here the CDR3 reads CSGRTGHGYTF. The CDR3 bases are TGCAGCGGAAGGACAGGACATGGCTACACCTTC. V and J are TRBV29-1 and TRBJ1-2; TRBD1 agrees at 7 bases. This CDR3 spans 11 amino acids. Germline trimming cut 7 bases from V and 6 bases from J; bases unmatched to any gene: 5. The V gene's germline CDR1 is SQVTM and CDR2 ANQGSEA.

This clonotype was counted only a few times. The V and J genes are TRBV28 and TRBJ2-2; D possibly uses TRBD1 or TRBD2 (5 bases each). V was cut by 2 bases and J by 5 bases, with 15 bases left in between. This CDR3 contains 16 residues. CDR1 and CDR2 from the germline V gene are MDHEN and SYDVKM. The CDR3 bases are TGTGCCAGCAGTTTACACGAGAGGGGAAGAACCGGGGAGCTGTTTTTT. Translating it yields CASSLHERGRTGELFF.

For this clonotype: Since a much larger clone is just one base distant, this may be a read error. This chain uses TRBV6-5 with TRBJ1-1, with D possibly TRBD1 on 6 matching bases. The CDR3 totals 15 residues. Between the trimmed V and J ends, which lost 4 bases and 0 bases, there was a span of 12 bases. The germline V gene encodes CDR1 MNHEY and CDR2 SVGAGI. CDR3: CASSSPGHLNTEAFF. The CDR3, as DNA: TGTGCCAGCAGTTCACCGGGACATCTGAACACTGAAGCTTTCTTT.

In this sample, this clonotype turned up many times. The chain has TRBV19 and TRBJ1-5; the match to TRBD1 covers 9 bases. V lost 6 bases to trimming and J lost 6 bases; unmatched junction nucleotides: 3. This CDR3 has 13 residues. Germline CDR1 and CDR2: LNHDA and SQIVND (reference sequence). CDR3 amino acids: CASRDRGSQPQHF. CDR3 sequence (DNA): TGTGCCAGTAGGGACAGGGGCTCTCAGCCCCAGCATTTT.

Of note for this clonotype: Because the CDR3's place on the DNA is in doubt, the DNA is left out and the CDR3 is given as listed by TCRdb. The V gene is TRBV7-9, the J gene TRBJ1-1; the table's D call, TRBD1, has no DNA check behind it. Inclusive of both ends, the CDR3 amounts to 14 amino acids. The germline V gene encodes CDR1 SEHNR and CDR2 FQNEAQ (reference sequence). CDR3 region: CASSFGPGNTEAFF.

The chain employs TRBV11-2 and TRBJ2-3; possible D gene TRBD2, 5 bases. The germline V gene encodes CDR1 SGHAT and CDR2 FQNNGV. Trimming took 5 bases from V and 1 from J, leaving 13 bases between them. This CDR3 comprises 15 residues. The CDR3 protein is CASSPGETGTDTQYF. In nucleotides, the CDR3 is TGTGCCAGCAGCCCCGGGGAGACTGGCACAGATACGCAGTATTTT.

Comment on this clonotype: Germline and junction disagree at one end, which may indicate a read error. CDR3 region: CASSVAGAQQTQYF. The CDR3 DNA follows: TGTGCCAGCAGCGTAGCGGGGGCTCAGCAGACCCAGTACTTC. The chain joins TRBV7-7 to TRBJ2-5, with 9 bases aligning to TRBD2. Germline-derived CDR1 and CDR2 are SSHAT and FNYEAQ (reference sequence). There are 14 residues in the CDR3.

The table lists this clonotype with many counts. V gene TRBV4-1 combines with J gene TRBJ2-7; TRBD2 might be the D (6 bases). Germline values: CDR1 MGHRA, CDR2 YSYEKL. Trimming pared 1 base from V and 3 bases from J, leaving 10 bases between. The CDR3 has 14 residues. The CDR3 DNA sequence: TGCGCCAGCAGCCAAGCGACCGGGGGCTACGAGCAGTACTTC. Translation: CASSQATGGYEQYF.

About this clonotype: An end of the junction does not agree with germline; a read error may underlie this. This CDR3 reads CASSSYTDTKYF. CDR3 DNA sequence: TGCGCCAGCAGCTCATACACAGATACGAAGTATTTT. The rearrangement uses TRBV5-1 and TRBJ2-3; D is undetermined. Per the germline V gene, CDR1 is SGHRS and CDR2 is YFSETQ. This CDR3 comprises 12 residues.

This clonotype turned up a few times. The chain links TRBV6-1 to TRBJ2-2; D perhaps matches TRBD1 (6 bases). CDR1 is MNHNS, CDR2 SASEGT, per germline. This CDR3 is built from 14 residues. Between the trimmed V and J ends, which lost 10 bases and 6 bases, there was a span of 18 bases. The CDR3 is CAIKGPAGAGELFF. CDR3 in DNA: TGTGCCATCAAGGGCCCAGCAGGGGCCGGGGAGCTGTTTTTT.

This sequence joins TRBV5-3 and TRBJ2-7; D not certain. TRBV5-3 is recorded as an ORF, its role being uncertain. V lost 8 bases and J lost 3, with 9 bases in between. The CDR3 length is 11 residues. CDR3 in DNA: TGTGCCAGCACCGACAACTACGAGCAGTACTTC. Translating it yields CASTDNYEQYF.